Below, 8 T cell receptor beta chains from the same sample are listed, as sequenced in a study of post-analysis software for immune sequencing data. TCR beta cDNA libraries had unique molecular identifiers. One entry per CDR3 protein, called by TCRdb with MiXCR from the PCR reads. Here the sample spans around 710,000 distinct CDR3 sequences, just over 45% being singletons. For these TCRs, the target antigens are not known. Findings of the study overall: There were about five TRBV segments more frequent in patients than controls, and TRBV5-6, TRBV5-1 and TRBV20-1 were among them.

The specimen was blood. The receptors stem from a girl under 18 with multiple sclerosis.

The genes are TRBV24-1 and TRBJ2-1, with D unclear. The length of the CDR3 is 13 residues. Germline CDR1 KGHDR, CDR2 SFDVKD. V lost 3 bases and J 10 bases, leaving 12 bases between the germline ends. The CDR3 loop is CATSDPPGLEQFF. CDR3 nucleotides: TGTGCCACCAGTGATCCTCCGGGTCTCGAGCAGTTCTTC.

This clonotype was detected a few times. J is TRBJ2-5 and V is TRBV7-9; D remains unclear. V lost 2 bases and J lost 1, with 8 bases in between. The CDR3 loop spans 14 amino acids. The germline CDR1 and CDR2 sequences are SEHNR and FQNEAQ (reference sequence). CDR3 loop: CASSLLAVQETQYF. CDR3 DNA: TGTGCCAGCAGCTTATTGGCAGTCCAAGAGACCCAGTACTTC.

Regarding this clonotype: Its ends do not fully match the called genes, so a read error is possible. This chain connects TRBV20-1 to TRBJ2-3; unclear D gene. CDR1 is DFQATT, CDR2 SNEGSKA, per germline (reference sequence). This CDR3 has 10 amino acids. The CDR3 protein is CSASIDTQYF. The DNA of the CDR3 is TGCAGTGCTAGCATAGATACGCAGTATTTT.

The gene calls are TRBV20-1 and TRBJ2-5; weak D call: TRBD2 (5 bases). Between the trimmed V and J ends, which lost 3 bases and 9 bases, there was a span of 11 bases. The germline V gene has CDR1 DFQATT and CDR2 SNEGSKA (reference sequence). The CDR3 runs 11 residues. CDR3 in DNA: TGCAGTGCTAGGCTGACTATGGCCCAGTACTTC. It translates to CSARLTMAQYF.

The chain is built from TRBV2 and TRBJ1-5; 10 nucleotides match TRBD1. The CDR3 spans 15 residues. In germline, CDR1 is SNHLY, CDR2 FYNNEI. The V segment lost 2 bases and the J segment 6 bases; nucleotides outside the gene matches: 4. Here the CDR3 reads CASSERTGGSQPQHF. The CDR3 DNA follows: TGTGCCAGCAGTGAACGGACAGGGGGAAGTCAGCCCCAGCATTTT.

This clonotype occurred a few times. This sequence joins TRBV11-2 and TRBJ2-3; D perhaps matches TRBD1 (5 bases). Germline CDR1 SGHAT, CDR2 FQNNGV. The CDR3 consists of 16 residues. Between the trimmed V and J ends, which lost 5 bases and 2 bases, there was a span of 17 bases. CDR3 DNA: TGTGCCAGCAGCCAAAAGAAGGGGATTGACACAGATACGCAGTATTTT. It is translated as CASSQKKGIDTDTQYF.

This clonotype occurred a few times. The CDR3: CSAGGLAGVDTQYF. In DNA form, the CDR3 reads TGCAGTGCTGGGGGACTAGCGGGAGTAGATACGCAGTATTTT. This rearrangement joins TRBV20-1 to TRBJ2-3; 14 nucleotides line up with TRBD2. Looked up from germline, CDR1 is DFQATT and CDR2 is SNEGSKA (reference sequence). The CDR3 covers 14 residues. V was pared by 5 bases and J by 5 bases, with 3 bases of the junction left unmatched.

The rearrangement links TRBV9 to TRBJ2-7, with D perhaps matching TRBD2 (7 bases). This CDR3 has 15 residues. V was clipped by 3 bases and J by 0 bases, with 13 bases between them. CDR1 SGDLS and CDR2 YYNGEE come from the germline V gene. The CDR3 DNA sequence: TGTGCCAGCAGCGAGGGGGGGGGTACCTCCTACGAGCAGTACTTC. It specifies CASSEGGGTSYEQYF.